This TCR beta chain originates from a study of metastatic and nonmetastatic thyroid tumors. Study in general: Patients with malignant and benign thyroid disease provided blood and tumor or nodule tissue, whose repertoires were compared.

Via MiXCR, TCRdb re-called the PCR reads. The profile shows about 6,500 clones, approximately 29% of them singletons. Ahead of thyroid surgery, no patient had received treatment of any kind. The junction had 7 bases not matched to a gene; V was cut back by 6 bases and J by 6 bases. Germline loops: CDR1 MNHEY, CDR2 SMNVEV (reference sequence). This CDR3 region has 13 residues. This clone was detected a few times. V gene TRBV27 combines with J gene TRBJ2-7, with 8 bases lining up with TRBD1. The receptor was derived from a female donor with papillary thyroid cancer or a benign thyroid nodule (not recorded which). Some clones in this sample may be carry-over from other donors' samples. The sequenced material came from tumor tissue. CDR3 coding DNA: TGTGCCAGCAGGACAGGGGCGGTTGGCGAGCAGTACTTC. Its protein product is CASRTGAVGEQYF.